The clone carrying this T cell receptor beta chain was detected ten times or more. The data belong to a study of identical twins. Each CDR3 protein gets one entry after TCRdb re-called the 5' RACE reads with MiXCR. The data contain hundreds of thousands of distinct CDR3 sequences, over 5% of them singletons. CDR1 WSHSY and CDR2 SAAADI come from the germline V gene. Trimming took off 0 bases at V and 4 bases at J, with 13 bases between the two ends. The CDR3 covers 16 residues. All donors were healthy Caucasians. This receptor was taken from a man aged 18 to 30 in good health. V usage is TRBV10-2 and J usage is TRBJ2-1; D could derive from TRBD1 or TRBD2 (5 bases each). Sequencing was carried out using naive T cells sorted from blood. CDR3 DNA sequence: TGCGCCAGCAGTGAGTCGCAGGGAGAAGCGTACAATGAGCAGTTCTTC. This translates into CASSESQGEAYNEQFF.